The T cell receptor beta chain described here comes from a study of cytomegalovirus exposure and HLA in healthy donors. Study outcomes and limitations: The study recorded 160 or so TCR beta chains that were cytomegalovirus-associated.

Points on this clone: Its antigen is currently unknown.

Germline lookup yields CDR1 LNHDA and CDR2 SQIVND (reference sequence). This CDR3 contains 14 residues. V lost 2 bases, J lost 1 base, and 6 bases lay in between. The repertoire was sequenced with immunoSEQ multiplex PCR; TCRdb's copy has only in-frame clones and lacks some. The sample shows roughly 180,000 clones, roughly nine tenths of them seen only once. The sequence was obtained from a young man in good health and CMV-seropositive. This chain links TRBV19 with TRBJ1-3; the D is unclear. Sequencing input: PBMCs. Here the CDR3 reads CASSILGSGNTIYF. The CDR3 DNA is TGTGCCAGTAGTATACTCGGATCTGGAAACACCATATATTTT.